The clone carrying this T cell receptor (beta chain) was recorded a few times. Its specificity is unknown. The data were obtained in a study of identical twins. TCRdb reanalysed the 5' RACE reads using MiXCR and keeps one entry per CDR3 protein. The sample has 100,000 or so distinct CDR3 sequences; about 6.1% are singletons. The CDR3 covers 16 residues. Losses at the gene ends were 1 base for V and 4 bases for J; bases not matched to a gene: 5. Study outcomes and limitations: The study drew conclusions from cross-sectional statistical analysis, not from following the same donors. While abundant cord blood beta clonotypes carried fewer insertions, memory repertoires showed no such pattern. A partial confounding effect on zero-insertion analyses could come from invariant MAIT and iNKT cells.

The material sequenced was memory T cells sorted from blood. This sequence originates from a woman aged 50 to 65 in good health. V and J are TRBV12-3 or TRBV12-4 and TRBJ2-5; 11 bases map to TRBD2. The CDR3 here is CASSLVLAGGRETQYF. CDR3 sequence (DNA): TGTGCCAGCAGTTTAGTGTTAGCGGGAGGGAGAGAGACCCAGTACTTC.